This TCR beta chain was documented in a study of spatial heterogeneity in lung cancer. The time point denotes: sample taken at primary tumor resection. Unsorted samples of tumor, nontumor lung or frozen PBMC had their whole RNA sequenced. The approximately 69 donors had untreated early-stage non-small cell lung cancer. The CDR3 totals 14 residues. The V segment lost 5 bases and the J segment 5 bases; nucleotides outside the gene matches: 9. Germline loops: CDR1 DFQATT, CDR2 SNEGSKA (reference sequence). Each molecule of TCR cDNA was tagged with one unique molecular identifier. TCRdb re-derived calls from the 5' RACE reads in MiXCR, one entry per CDR3 protein. The table records roughly 4,200 distinct CDR3 sequences, approximately 9.5% of them present only once. Many counts were recorded for this clonotype.

The input for sequencing was PBMCs, taken at surgery. This clonotype was obtained from a male donor with early-stage non-small cell lung cancer. The V call is TRBV20-1, the J call TRBJ2-7; 10 nucleotides match TRBD2. The CDR3 sequence: CSAQLAGSVNEQYF. In DNA, the CDR3 is TGCAGTGCTCAACTAGCGGGGAGCGTCAACGAGCAGTACTTC.